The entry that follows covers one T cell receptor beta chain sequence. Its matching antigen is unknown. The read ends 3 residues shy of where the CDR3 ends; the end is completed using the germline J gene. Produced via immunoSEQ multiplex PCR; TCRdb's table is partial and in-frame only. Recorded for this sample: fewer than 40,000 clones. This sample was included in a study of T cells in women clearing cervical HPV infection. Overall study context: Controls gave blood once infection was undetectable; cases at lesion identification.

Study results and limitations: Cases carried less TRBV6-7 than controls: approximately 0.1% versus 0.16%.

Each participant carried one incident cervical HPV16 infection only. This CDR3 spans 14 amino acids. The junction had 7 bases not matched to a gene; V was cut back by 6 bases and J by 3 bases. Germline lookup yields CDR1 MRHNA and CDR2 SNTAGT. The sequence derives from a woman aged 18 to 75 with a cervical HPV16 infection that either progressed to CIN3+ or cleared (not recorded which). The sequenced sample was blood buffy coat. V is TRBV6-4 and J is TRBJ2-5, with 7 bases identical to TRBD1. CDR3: CASRDLGQKETQYF. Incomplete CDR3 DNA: TGTGCCAGCAGAGATCTGGGACAGAAAGAGACC.